This T cell receptor beta chain was documented in a study of blood T cell repertoires in COVID-19. Generated by immunoSEQ multiplex PCR, the TCRdb table keeps only in-frame clones and is missing some. In the table there are around 300,000 clones, around 90% of which are singletons. The V gene end was trimmed by 3 bases and the J gene end by 5 bases; junction bases not matched to a gene: 5. The CDR3 loop spans 15 amino acids. Germline V CDR1 and CDR2: LGHNA, YNFKEQ. V gene TRBV4-2 combines with J gene TRBJ2-2; 8 nucleotides line up with TRBD1. The sequence derives from a man aged 50 or older with acute or convalescent COVID-19. The sequencing input was peripheral blood. This CDR3 is CASSQGRQGTGELFF. CDR3 coding DNA: TGTGCCAGCAGCCAGGGAAGACAGGGGACCGGGGAGCTGTTTTTT.